A selection of T cell receptor beta chains follows, all from one sample in a study of early T cells in non-severe SARS-CoV-2 infection. Each CDR3 protein gets one entry after TCRdb re-called the 5' RACE reads with MiXCR. The sample records tens of thousands of distinct CDR3 sequences, about a tenth being singletons. Input material: whole blood. These receptors were obtained from an adult who was a healthcare worker with PCR-confirmed SARS-CoV-2 infection or an uninfected control (not recorded which). CDR3s include the opening cysteine and the closing phenylalanine or tryptophan. D genes are given only for firm matches. Where a row states a size, it is once, few, many or the class of an expanded clone; other rows omit it.

TRBV12-3/TRBV12-4,TRBJ1-4,NA,TRBD1,TGTGCCAGCAGTGCGAGTACAGGGGGAACTAATGAAAAACTGTTTTTT,CASSASTGGTNEKLFF
TRBV10-3,TRBJ1-2,NA,NA,TGTGCCATCAGTGCGCGGGACTATGGCTACACCTTC,CAISARDYGYTF
TRBV4-1,TRBJ2-2,few,NA,TGCGCCAGCAGCCGTACCGGGACCCGAATAAAACACACCGGGGAGCTGTTTTTT,CASSRTGTRIKHTGELFF
TRBV4-1,TRBJ2-2,NA,TRBD2,TGCGCCAGCAGCCAGGGGGAGCCACTAGCGGCTTACACCGGGGAGCTTTTTTTT,CASSQGEPLAAYTGELFF
TRBV7-8,TRBJ1-1,few,NA,TGTGCCAGCAGCCCCGTGGCGCAGACTGAAGCTTTCTTT,CASSPVAQTEAFF
TRBV2,TRBJ2-1,many,TRBD2,TGTGCCAGCAGGGCGGGGACTAGCACCTACAATGAGCAGTTCTTC,CASRAGTSTYNEQFF
TRBV10-2,TRBJ2-3,many,NA,TGCGCCAGCAGTGAGGACGCAGATACGCAGTATTTT,CASSEDADTQYF
TRBV20-1,TRBJ1-1,NA,NA,TGCAGTGCTATGGCGATGAACACTGAAGCTTTCTTT,CSAMAMNTEAFF
TRBV4-1,TRBJ1-3,few,NA,TGCGCCAGCAGCCAAGAATTCAGGGTTGGAAACACCATATATTTT,CASSQEFRVGNTIYF
TRBV20-1,TRBJ2-4,many,NA,TGCAGTGCTACTACAGGGATCGGCAAAAACATTCAGTACTTC,CSATTGIGKNIQYF
TRBV2,TRBJ2-2,many,NA,TGTGCCAGCAGCGCCGAATCGCCCGGGAACACCGGGGAGCTGTTTTTT,CASSAESPGNTGELFF
TRBV18,TRBJ1-1,many,NA,TGTGCCAGCTTAAGAACTGAAGCTTTCTTT,CASLRTEAFF
TRBV4-1,TRBJ1-6,NA,NA,TGCGCCAGCAGCCAAGATCAATCGGTCCCCCTCCACTTT,CASSQDQSVPLHF
TRBV10-3,TRBJ2-3,NA,TRBD2,TGTGCCTTCTCCGGGGGGGCTATGGCAGATACGCAGTATTTT,CAFSGGAMADTQYF
TRBV5-4,TRBJ1-1,many,NA,TGTGCCAGCAGCCTACCCGAATATCGAAACACTGAAGCTTTCTTT,CASSLPEYRNTEAFF
TRBV6-5,TRBJ1-2,many,TRBD1,TGTGCCAGTCAGGGAAGGGGGCGCCACTATGGCTACACCTTC,CASQGRGRHYGYTF
TRBV20-1,TRBJ2-2,many,NA,TGCAGTGCTAAAGCCGATCCTCCGAACACCGGGGAGCTGTTTTTT,CSAKADPPNTGELFF
TRBV12-3/TRBV12-4,TRBJ1-2,few,TRBD1,TGTGCCAGCAGGGGACAGGGGGCGGTTGGCTACACCTTC,CASRGQGAVGYTF
TRBV4-1,TRBJ2-4,many,TRBD1,TGCGCCAGCAGCCAAACTGACAGGGGGACGCTAGCCAAAAACATTCAGTACTTC,CASSQTDRGTLAKNIQYF
TRBV6-5,TRBJ2-1,NA,TRBD1,TGTGCCAGCAGTCCCGGGACAGGGACAAGGAATGAGCAGTTCTTC,CASSPGTGTRNEQFF
TRBV29-1,TRBJ2-4,NA,NA,TGCAGCGTTGAAGTACGGGCCAAAAACATTCAGTACTTC,CSVEVRAKNIQYF
TRBV20-1,TRBJ2-7,few,TRBD2,TGCAGTGCTAGAGAACTAGCGGGGGAGAATTTCGGCGAGCAGTACTTC,CSARELAGENFGEQYF
TRBV5-4,TRBJ1-2,NA,NA,TGTGCCAGCAGCGCGGACGACTATGGCTACACCTTC,CASSADDYGYTF
TRBV5-4,TRBJ1-6,many,TRBD1,TGTGCCACCAGAACAGGGGGCGCCTCCTATAATTCACCCCTCCACTTT,CATRTGGASYNSPLHF
TRBV11-2,TRBJ1-1,NA,NA,TGTGCCAGCAGCTTAGGGGACCCTTCCGTTGAAGCTTTCTTT,CASSLGDPSVEAFF
TRBV12-3/TRBV12-4,TRBJ2-1,few,NA,TGTGCCAGCAGTTTACCGGGGGATGAGCAGTTCTTC,CASSLPGDEQFF
TRBV5-5,TRBJ1-6,many,TRBD1,TGTGCCAGCAGCTTGACAGGGGGTGAAGATAATTCACCCCTCCACTTT,CASSLTGGEDNSPLHF
TRBV5-1,TRBJ2-7,few,NA,TGCGCCAGCAGCTTGGGCCATAGCGGCGCCTCCTACGAGCAGTACTTC,CASSLGHSGASYEQYF
TRBV5-1,TRBJ1-4,NA,TRBD1,TGCGCCAGCAGCTCGGGGACAGGGCAAAGTGAAAAACTGTTTTTT,CASSSGTGQSEKLFF
TRBV4-2,TRBJ2-3,NA,TRBD2,TGTGCCAGCAGCCCAACTAGCGGAGGAACAGATACGCAGTATTTT,CASSPTSGGTDTQYF
TRBV5-6,TRBJ2-2,many,NA,TGTGCCAGCAGTTCCTCCCCTAGGACCGGGGAGCTGTTTTTT,CASSSSPRTGELFF
TRBV7-2,TRBJ2-1,NA,NA,TGTGCCAGCAGCTTAGATGGGCACCGCGATGAGCAGTTCTTC,CASSLDGHRDEQFF
TRBV3-1,TRBJ1-1,many,TRBD1,TGTGCCAGCAGCCGCGGACAGGGAGGAGACACTGAAGCTTTCTTT,CASSRGQGGDTEAFF
TRBV7-6,TRBJ2-5,few,TRBD1,TGTGCCAGCAGCTTAGCGCAGGGGACAGGCAGAGAGACCCAGTACTTC,CASSLAQGTGRETQYF
TRBV7-9,TRBJ2-1,NA,NA,TGTGCCAGCAGCTTAGGGCTGAATGAGCAGTTCTTC,CASSLGLNEQFF